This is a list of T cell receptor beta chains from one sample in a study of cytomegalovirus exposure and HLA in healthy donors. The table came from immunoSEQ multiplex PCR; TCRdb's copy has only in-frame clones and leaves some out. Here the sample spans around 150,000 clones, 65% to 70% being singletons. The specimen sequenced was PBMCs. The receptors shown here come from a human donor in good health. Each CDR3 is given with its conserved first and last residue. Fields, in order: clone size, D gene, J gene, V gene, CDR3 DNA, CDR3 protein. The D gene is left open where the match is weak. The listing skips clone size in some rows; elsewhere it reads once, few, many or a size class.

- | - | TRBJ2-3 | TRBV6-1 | TGTGGGATGAGGGGGGGTGGAGATACGCAGTATTTT | CGMRGGGDTQYF
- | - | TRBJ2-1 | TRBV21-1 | TGTGCCAGCAGCACTTCTATAGATGAGCAGTTCTTC | CASSTSIDEQFF
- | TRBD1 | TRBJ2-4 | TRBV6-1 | TGTGCCAGCCTGGACAGGGTTAACCTCCGGGGGTACTTC | CASLDRVNLRGYF
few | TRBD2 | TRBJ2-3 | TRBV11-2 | TGTGCCAGCAGCTTAATCCGGGAGGAGGTCTCAGATACGCAGTATTTT | CASSLIREEVSDTQYF
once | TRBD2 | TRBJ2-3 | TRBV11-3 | TGTGCCAGCAGCTTAGGCCTAACCTTAGCGGGAGAGGGCACAGATACGCAGTATTTT | CASSLGLTLAGEGTDTQYF
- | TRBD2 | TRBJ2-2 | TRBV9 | TGTGCCAGCAGCGTAGAAAGTACTAGCGGGAGCTGGGCCGGGGAGCTGTTTTTT | CASSVESTSGSWAGELFF
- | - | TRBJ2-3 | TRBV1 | TGCACCTCAAGCCGGGTCCTAGCGACGATTCCGCAGTATTTT | CTSSRVLATIPQYF
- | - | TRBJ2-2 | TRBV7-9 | TGTGCCAGCAGCCCCGTCCCCACCGGGGAGCTGTTTTTT | CASSPVPTGELFF
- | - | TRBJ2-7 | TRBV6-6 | TGTGCCAGCACCAACAGGAAAGGGGGCTACGAGCAGTACTTC | CASTNRKGGYEQYF
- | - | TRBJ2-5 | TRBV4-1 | TGCGCCAGCAGCCCCCGGGCAGGGGAGACCCAGTACTTC | CASSPRAGETQYF
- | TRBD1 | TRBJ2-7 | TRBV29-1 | TGCAGCGTATCACAGGGGGTTAACGTAGGAGTGCAGTACTTC | CSVSQGVNVGVQYF
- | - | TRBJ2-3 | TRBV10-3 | TGTGCCATCAGCATAGGGGGGGACAGCACAGATACGCAGTATTTT | CAISIGGDSTDTQYF
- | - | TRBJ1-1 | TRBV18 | TGTGCCAGCTCACCCAACGGCGGCAGGGCTGAAGCTTTCTTT | CASSPNGGRAEAFF
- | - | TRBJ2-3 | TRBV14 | TGTGCCAGCAGCTCCAGGAGGGACAGCACAGATACGCAGTATTTT | CASSSRRDSTDTQYF
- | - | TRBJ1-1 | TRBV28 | TGTGCCAGCAGTTCAGAGGGCACTGAAGCTTTCTTT | CASSSEGTEAFF
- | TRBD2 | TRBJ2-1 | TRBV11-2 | TGTGCCAGCAGCTTAGGAGAATGGGGGCTAGCGGGAGACAATGAGCAGTTCTTC | CASSLGEWGLAGDNEQFF
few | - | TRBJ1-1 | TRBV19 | TGTGCCAGTAGACAGGCACATGAAGCTTTCTTT | CASRQAHEAFF
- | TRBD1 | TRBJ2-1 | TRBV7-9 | TGTGCCAGCAGCTTAGGAGACAGGGGGTCCTACAATGAGCAGTTCTTC | CASSLGDRGSYNEQFF
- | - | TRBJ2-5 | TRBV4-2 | TGTGCCAGCAGCCAAGAATCATGGACAGTCCAAGAGACCCAGTACTTC | CASSQESWTVQETQYF
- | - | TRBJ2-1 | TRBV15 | TGTGCCACCAGCAGGAGGGGAACTAGCCCCGTCGATGAGCAGTTCTTC | CATSRRGTSPVDEQFF
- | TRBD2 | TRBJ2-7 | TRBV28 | TGTGCCAGCAGTCAACGTGGACTAGCGGATAACTACGAGCAGTACTTC | CASSQRGLADNYEQYF
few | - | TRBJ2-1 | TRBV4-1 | TGCGCCAGCAGCTCATACAATGAGCAGTTCTTC | CASSSYNEQFF
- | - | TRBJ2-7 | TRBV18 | TGTGCCAGCTCATTCGACATGCCATACGAGCAGTACTTC | CASSFDMPYEQYF
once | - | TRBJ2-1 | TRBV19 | TGTGCCAGTAGCTTACAGGGTGAACCCTACAATGAGCAGTTCTTC | CASSLQGEPYNEQFF
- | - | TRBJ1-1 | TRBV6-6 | TGTGCCAGCTACAGAGTGAACACTGAAGCTTTCTTT | CASYRVNTEAFF
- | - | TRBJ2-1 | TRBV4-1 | TGCGCCAGCAGCCAAGTAATGGGAGTCCCCCACAATGAGCAGTTCTTC | CASSQVMGVPHNEQFF
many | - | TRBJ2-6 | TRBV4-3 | TGCGCCAGCAGCCAAGTCGACAGCCCCTCTGGGGCCAACGTCCTGACTTTC | CASSQVDSPSGANVLTF
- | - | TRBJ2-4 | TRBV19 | TGTGCCAGTAGTACACAGGGAAACATTCAGTACTTC | CASSTQGNIQYF